What follows are 7 T cell receptor beta chains derived from one specimen sequenced in a study of human T cells and chemical hapten exposure. The sample's time point: pre-sensitization, week 0. Treatment: therapeutic diphenylcyclopropenone sensitization with weekly scalp DPC. One entry per CDR3 protein results from TCRdb running MiXCR on the RACE reads. The sample lists about 80,000 distinct CDR3 sequences, around 13% occurring once. The sequences come from whole blood, collected in connection with sensitization to the hapten diphenylcyclopropenone (DPC). Every receptor here comes from a woman aged 50 to 60 with alopecia areata. Some clones in this sample may be carry-over from other donors' samples.

This chain joins TRBV6-2 or TRBV6-3 and TRBJ1-5; D might be TRBD1 (5 bases). Germline V gene data show CDR1 as MNHEY and CDR2 as SVGEGT. Trimming left V 8 bases short and J 3 bases short, with 11 bases between. The CDR3 loop spans 13 amino acids. The CDR3 sequence: CASEQGNNQPQHF. CDR3 bases: TGTGCCAGCGAGCAGGGCAACAATCAGCCCCAGCATTTT.

The rearrangement joins TRBV2 to TRBJ2-4; no firm D call. Germline loops: CDR1 SNHLY, CDR2 FYNNEI. The CDR3 length is 14 residues. Trimming took off 1 base at V and 0 bases at J, with 4 bases between the two ends. CDR3 protein: CASSEGVAKNIQYF. The DNA of the CDR3 is TGTGCCAGCAGTGAAGGGGTAGCCAAAAACATTCAGTACTTC.

The V and J genes are TRBV9 and TRBJ2-3, with D hard to call. Between the trimmed V and J ends, which lost 2 bases and 7 bases, there was a span of 32 bases. The germline CDR1 and CDR2 sequences are SGDLS and YYNGEE. This CDR3 region has 20 residues. The chain's CDR3 is CASSVIPDRIRNPEANTQYF. The CDR3 bases are TGTGCCAGCAGCGTCATCCCCGACCGAATCCGAAACCCTGAGGCCAATACGCAGTATTTT. The variable domain in full, completed from reference TRBV9 and TRBJ2-3, reads DSGVTQTPKHLITATGQRVTLRCSPRSGDLSVYWYQQSLDQGLQFLIQYYNGEERAKGNILERFSAQQFPDLHSELNLSSLELGDSALYFCASSVIPDRIRNPEANTQYFGPGTRLTVL.

The chain has TRBV6-5 and TRBJ2-2, with 7 positions matching TRBD1. The CDR3 extends over 15 amino acids. Germline V gene sequence: CDR1 MNHEY, CDR2 SVGAGI. The V gene end was trimmed by 5 bases and the J gene end by 4 bases; junction bases not matched to a gene: 7. The CDR3 coding sequence is TGTGCCAGCAGTATGACAGGGATTCTCACCGGGGAGCTGTTTTTT. This encodes CASSMTGILTGELFF.

The chain combines TRBV7-9 with TRBJ2-3, with TRBD2 identical over 14 bases. CDR1 is SEHNR, CDR2 FQNEAQ, per germline (reference sequence). The CDR3 is made up of 16 amino acids. V lost 3 bases and J lost 5; bases outside the gene matches: 4. CDR3: CASSLGLAGVIDTQYF. As DNA, the CDR3 is TGTGCCAGCAGCTTGGGACTAGCGGGAGTTATAGATACGCAGTATTTT.

This clonotype has just a few counts. The chain links TRBV20-1 to TRBJ2-3; tentatively, D is TRBD2 (5 bases). V was shortened by 6 bases and J by 0 bases, with 13 bases between the two germline ends. The CDR3 consists of 14 residues. Germline CDR1 is DFQATT and CDR2 is SNEGSKA (reference sequence). CDR3 amino acids: CSADTGSSTDTQYF. CDR3 coding DNA: TGCAGTGCAGACACGGGGAGTAGCACAGATACGCAGTATTTT.

This sequence joins TRBV6-2 or TRBV6-3 and TRBJ2-1; TRBD2 matches 12 bases. Germline CDR1 is MNHEY and CDR2 is SVGEGT. The CDR3 is made up of 15 amino acids. Trimming at V came to 5 bases and at J to 7 bases, leaving 6 bases not matched to a gene. For the CDR3, the DNA is TGTGCCAGCAGTCGGACTAGCGGGAAGCTGAATGAGCAGTTCTTC. As protein: CASSRTSGKLNEQFF.